This T cell receptor (beta chain) was sequenced for a study of CD8 T cells in ankylosing spondylitis. The CDR3 is 15 amino acids. Trimming removed 4 bases at V and 1 base at J, with 8 bases between. One entry per CDR3 protein, called by TCRdb with MiXCR from the 5' RACE reads. Of 250,000 or so distinct CDR3 sequences in the sample, under 30% are singletons; the top ten hold less than 0.75%. With respect to this clonotype: Its antigen is as yet unknown.

The study, taken as a whole, reports: Disease-linked clones, CD8+, were relatively rare in peripheral blood.

The chain couples TRBV12-3 or TRBV12-4 to TRBJ2-6; D call uncertain. The sequenced sample was blood, either unsorted or a sorted T cell fraction (not recorded which). The receptor was derived from a male donor with ankylosing spondylitis or in good health (not recorded which). The CDR3 sequence is CASSSQPSGANVLTF. CDR3 in DNA: TGTGCCAGCAGTTCCCAGCCGTCTGGGGCCAACGTCCTGACTTTC.